This entry describes one TCR beta chain. Its antigen remains unknown. The data derive from a study of vaccination effects on CD4 cells after COVID-19. Background on the study: Post-vaccine draws lagged the second dose by a median of 72 days.

Notes on the study in general: Late post-vaccination, clones induced by infection and those induced by vaccine underwent marked clonal contraction. In the study, convalescent patients were few, and early post-infection timepoints were absent.

Produced via immunoSEQ multiplex PCR; TCRdb's table is partial and in-frame only. In the table there are tens of thousands of clones, about 74% of which are singletons. When around 10 days of culture had elapsed, CD4+ T cells were isolated. Two-dose BNT162b2 or mRNA-1273 vaccination was given to participants. Trimming pared 0 bases from V and 1 base from J, leaving 6 bases between. There are 13 residues in the CDR3. Germline V CDR1 and CDR2: GTSNPN, SVGIG (reference sequence). Material: CD4+ T cells from PBMCs cultured without peptide, obtained after COVID-19 vaccination. This clonotype originated in a human donor who received a COVID-19 vaccine. The chain recombines TRBV30 with TRBJ1-2; unclear D gene. The CDR3, as DNA: TGTGCCTGGAGTGTATCCCTTAACTATGGCTACACCTTC. This encodes CAWSVSLNYGYTF.